This entry features one T cell receptor beta chain sequence. Looked up from germline, CDR1 is SQVTM and CDR2 is ANQGSEA. The CDR3 totals 14 residues. Between the trimmed V and J ends, which lost 2 bases and 0 bases, there was a span of 8 bases. Authors' processing steps: Amplification with reference gene primers provided the estimates of nucleated cell counts. The data were produced by immunoSEQ multiplex PCR, yet TCRdb's version contains in-frame clones alone and is incomplete. The DNA gave D and trimming, while V, J and clone size come from that table. The sample holds hundreds of thousands of clones; 80% to 90% are singletons and the top ten take 3% to 4.5%. The sample originates from a study of blood T cell repertoires in COVID-19. Study information: From the United States, Italy and Spain came samples of acute and convalescent COVID-19. Sources were T cells, B-cell-depleted T cells, or PBMCs; the material itself was cDNA or gDNA.

The sequenced sample consisted of PBMCs or T cells enriched from blood (not recorded which). The chain carries TRBV29-1 and TRBJ2-1, with D unclear. This TCR was recovered from a woman aged 40 to 50 with acute COVID-19. Here the CDR3 reads CSVELLSSYNEQFF. As DNA, the CDR3 is TGCAGCGTTGAACTTTTGAGCTCCTACAATGAGCAGTTCTTC.